Following are 15 T cell receptor beta chains from one sample sequenced in a study of T cells in Graves' hyperthyroidism and ophthalmopathy. RNA transcripts provided the source from which TCR beta CDR3 regions were amplified. The primer set for the first-round RT-PCR of the TCR CDR3 was HTBI. MiXCR, run by TCRdb on the multiplex PCR reads, gives a single entry per CDR3 protein. The table lists 500,000 or so distinct CDR3 sequences, roughly a sixth of them singletons, with 25% to 30% in the top ten. The specimen was blood. These receptors came from a woman in her thirties with Graves' ophthalmopathy.

The sample holds many counts of this clonotype. V usage is TRBV19 and J usage is TRBJ1-4; maybe TRBD1 (6 bases). Germline V gives CDR1 LNHDA, CDR2 SQIVND (reference sequence). This CDR3 region has 16 residues. Trimming removed 5 bases from V and 5 bases from J, with 18 bases in between. For the CDR3, the DNA is TGTGCCAGTAGTGAGCGGACAGCCTTCGGGAATGAAAAACTGTTTTTT. This gives the protein CASSERTAFGNEKLFF.

This clonotype has more than one count but fewer than ten. The gene calls are TRBV6-2 or TRBV6-3 and TRBJ1-5; D not resolved. The CDR3 loop spans 12 amino acids. V lost 2 bases, J lost 9 bases, and 8 bases lay in between. CDR1 is MNHEY, CDR2 SVGEGT, per germline. The CDR3 sequence is CASSYPSLPQHF. The CDR3, as DNA: TGTGCCAGCAGTTACCCCTCCCTGCCCCAGCATTTT.

This clonotype has a handful of counts. V and J are TRBV28 and TRBJ1-6; 7 bases agree with TRBD1. In germline, CDR1 is MDHEN, CDR2 SYDVKM. The V gene end was trimmed by 9 bases and the J gene end by 7 bases; junction bases not matched to a gene: 6. The length of the CDR3 is 13 residues. CDR3 coding DNA: TGTGCCAGTGATGACAGGGACAATTCACCCCTCCACTTT. Its translation: CASDDRDNSPLHF.

This clonotype was recorded many times. V usage is TRBV12-3 or TRBV12-4 and J usage is TRBJ2-7, with D possibly called TRBD1 or TRBD2 (5 bases each). V dropped 9 bases and J dropped 6 bases, with 18 bases sitting between them. The CDR3 consists of 13 residues. The CDR3: CARVRGSPFEQYF. CDR3 nucleotides: TGTGCCAGGGTCCGGGGCAGTCCTTTCGAGCAGTACTTC.

This clonotype was observed many times. The rearrangement links TRBV28 to TRBJ2-3; TRBD1 matches 8 bases. With V trimmed by 7 bases and J by 5 bases, 8 bases remained unmatched. The CDR3 has 14 residues. The germline V gene encodes CDR1 MDHEN and CDR2 SYDVKM. The CDR3 region has the DNA TGTGCCAGCACCGTGATACAGGGGGGAGATACGCAGTATTTT. Translated: CASTVIQGGDTQYF.

This clonotype was seen many times. This rearrangement joins TRBV24-1 to TRBJ2-1; D not resolved. This CDR3 is built from 15 residues. Germline assignment: CDR1 KGHDR and CDR2 SFDVKD. V was pared by 6 bases and J by 0 bases, with 11 bases between. The chain's CDR3 is CATSFRNSSYNEQFF. The DNA for the CDR3 is TGTGCCACCAGTTTCCGGAATAGCTCCTACAATGAGCAGTTCTTC.

The CDR3: CASSQWSYEQYF. The CDR3, as DNA: TGTGCCAGCAGTCAGTGGTCCTACGAGCAGTACTTC. This chain joins TRBV7-2 and TRBJ2-7, with D uncertain. Germline V gene sequence: CDR1 SGHTA, CDR2 FQGNSA. Deletions cut 6 bases from V and 1 base from J, with 7 bases between. CDR3 length: 12 amino acids.

This clonotype was seen repeatedly, ten times or more. The chain couples TRBV5-1 to TRBJ2-5, with 10 bases that match TRBD2. This CDR3 spans 18 amino acids. After removal of 4 bases from V and 0 bases from J, the junction contained 12 bases not matched to a gene. Germline assignment: CDR1 SGHRS and CDR2 YFSETQ. The chain's CDR3 is CASSAKLAGVVNQETQYF. In nucleotides, the CDR3 is TGCGCCAGCAGCGCCAAGCTAGCGGGAGTGGTTAACCAAGAGACCCAGTACTTC.

At least ten counts were recorded for this clonotype. V and J are TRBV20-1 and TRBJ2-2; TRBD2 matches 11 bases. CDR3 length: 18 residues. Trimming took 0 bases from V and 2 from J; bases not matched to a gene: 8. Germline V gene data show CDR1 as DFQATT and CDR2 as SNEGSKA (reference sequence). The CDR3 nucleotides are TGCAGTGCTAGAGACTTTCTAGCGGGAGGCATCAACACCGGGGAGCTGTTTTTT. Protein sequence: CSARDFLAGGINTGELFF.

The table lists this clonotype with many counts. This rearrangement joins TRBV7-2 to TRBJ2-7; maybe TRBD1 (6 bases). V was pared by 3 bases and J by 4 bases, with 7 bases between. CDR3 length: 12 amino acids. Looked up from germline, CDR1 is SGHTA and CDR2 is FQGNSA. The CDR3 DNA sequence: TGTGCCAGCAGCTTCGACAGGTACGAGCAGTACTTC. Residues: CASSFDRYEQYF. Full variable domain (outside the CDR3, taken from reference TRBV7-2 and TRBJ2-7): GAGVSQSPSNKVTEKGKDVELRCDPISGHTALYWYRQSLGQGLEFLIYFQGNSAPDKSGLPSDRFSAERTGGSVSTLTIQRTQQEDSAVYLCASSFDRYEQYFGPGTRLTVT.

This clonotype has a handful of counts. The chain carries TRBV6-5 and TRBJ2-1; a possible D gene is TRBD1 (5 bases). CDR1 and CDR2 (germline): MNHEY, SVGAGI. This CDR3 is built from 14 residues. Trimming removed 2 bases at V and 7 bases at J, with 12 bases between. CDR3 protein: CASSYDTGVNEQFF. The DNA for the CDR3 is TGTGCCAGCAGTTACGATACAGGCGTAAATGAGCAGTTCTTC.

This clonotype was recorded many times. This chain connects TRBV28 to TRBJ2-3; no clear D gene. In germline, CDR1 is MDHEN, CDR2 SYDVKM. Deletions cut 4 bases from V and 10 bases from J, with 12 bases between. This CDR3 has 12 amino acids. CDR3 in amino acids: CASSYTSRAQYF. Here the CDR3 DNA reads TGTGCCAGCAGTTACACCTCCCGGGCGCAGTATTTT.

The V call is TRBV3-1, the J call TRBJ2-1; D is uncertain. CDR3 length: 16 amino acids. Trimming took 1 base from V and 6 from J, leaving 16 bases between them. In germline, CDR1 is LGHDT, CDR2 YNNKEL (reference sequence). CDR3: CASSQVGLSGFNEQFF. CDR3 DNA sequence: TGTGCCAGCAGCCAAGTAGGGCTCTCTGGATTCAATGAGCAGTTCTTC.

This clonotype has more than one count but fewer than ten. The gene calls are TRBV20-1 and TRBJ2-7, with D perhaps assigned TRBD1 or TRBD2 (5 bases each). In germline, CDR1 is DFQATT, CDR2 SNEGSKA (reference sequence). The CDR3 sequence is 18 residues long. V was pared by 0 bases and J by 2 bases, with 23 bases between. CDR3 residues: CSAREIIPGTEIPYEQYF. The CDR3 nucleotides read TGCAGTGCTAGAGAGATTATACCCGGGACCGAGATACCCTACGAGCAGTACTTC.

In its sample, this clonotype was seen a few times. The V gene is TRBV18, the J gene TRBJ2-7; possible D gene TRBD2, 5 bases. This CDR3 has 14 residues. Germline V gene sequence: CDR1 KGHSH, CDR2 LQKENI. Trimming removed 4 bases from V and 4 bases from J, with 14 bases in between. The CDR3 sequence: CASSLVGDLYEQYF. The CDR3 DNA is TGTGCCAGCTCACTGGTGGGAGACCTATACGAGCAGTACTTC.